What follows are 5 T cell receptor beta chains derived from one specimen sequenced in a study of brain T cells in children with intractable seizures. Using immunoSEQ multiplex PCR, the repertoire was profiled, and TCRdb retains in-frame clones only, with some absent. The sample has about 80,000 clones; under 95% are singletons. Source: peripheral blood, taken at surgery. These TCRs come from a girl aged 2 to 9 with Rasmussen encephalitis and intractable seizures.

This clone was seen only once. The V and J genes are TRBV18 and TRBJ2-7; D possibly corresponds to TRBD1 (5 bases). Germline V gives CDR1 KGHSH, CDR2 LQKENI. The CDR3 runs to 13 residues. V lost 4 bases and J 6 bases, leaving 13 bases between the germline ends. CDR3 sequence: CASSLLQATEQYF. CDR3 sequence (DNA): TGTGCCAGCTCACTATTACAGGCAACCGAGCAGTACTTC.

The chain employs TRBV2 and TRBJ2-6, with D perhaps TRBD2 (5 bases). V shed 6 bases and J shed 0 bases, with 15 bases lying between them. Per the germline V gene, CDR1 is SNHLY and CDR2 is FYNNEI. The CDR3 totals 17 residues. CDR3 sequence: CASRREPYSSGANVLTF. The DNA for the CDR3 is TGTGCCAGCAGGAGGGAACCCTATAGCTCTGGGGCCAACGTCCTGACTTTC.

At least ten counts were recorded for this clone. J is TRBJ2-1 and V is TRBV5-8; TRBD1 matches 7 bases. J lost 4 bases, V lost 4 bases, and 8 bases had no gene match. The CDR3 runs 15 residues. Germline assignment: CDR1 SGHTS and CDR2 YDEGEE. For the CDR3, the DNA is TGTGCCAGCAGCCCAGGGGGTAATACGTACAATGAGCAGTTCTTC. This translates into CASSPGGNTYNEQFF.

The V gene is TRBV28, the J gene TRBJ2-7; 10 nucleotides agree with TRBD2. This CDR3 has 16 residues. Germline trimming cut 4 bases from V and 1 base from J; bases unmatched to any gene: 7. In germline, CDR1 is MDHEN, CDR2 SYDVKM. The CDR3 loop reads CASSSTGLAKSYEQYF. The CDR3 bases are TGTGCCAGCAGTTCCACGGGACTAGCGAAATCCTACGAGCAGTACTTC.

This chain links TRBV10-1 with TRBJ1-1; 7 nucleotides align to TRBD1. V lost 9 bases, J lost 1 base, and 8 bases stayed unmatched. Germline CDR1 and CDR2: WNHNN and SYGVQD (reference sequence). This CDR3 region has 14 residues. The DNA of the CDR3 is TGCGCCAGTGTGACAGGGAATCAGAACACTGAAGCTTTCTTT. The encoded protein is CASVTGNQNTEAFF.